This TCR beta chain was captured by sequencing in a study of CD8 T cells in ankylosing spondylitis. Study observations and caveats: Matched synovial fluid from ankylosing spondylitis patients was reported to be enriched for disease-linked clones. Several highly homologous variants made up a TCR beta motif, and this motif appeared characteristic of ankylosing spondylitis blood.

This clonotype appeared a few times. Its antigen is undetermined. Making the TCR beta libraries involved quantitative 5'-RACE with molecular barcodes. TCRdb independently ran MiXCR on the 5' RACE reads; one entry per CDR3 protein. The data contain about 500,000 distinct CDR3 sequences, less than 6% of them seen just once; the ten biggest clones take up roughly 3.2%. Specimen: blood, either unsorted or a sorted T cell fraction (not recorded which). The clonotype was recovered from a male donor with ankylosing spondylitis.

The CDR3 sequence: CASSLRTGLTQETQYF. The CDR3 bases are TGTGCCAGCAGCCTTCGGACAGGCCTGACCCAAGAGACCCAGTACTTC. The chain couples TRBV7-2 to TRBJ2-5; the match to TRBD1 covers 7 bases. Germline-derived CDR1 and CDR2 are SGHTA and FQGNSA. The ends lost 5 bases at V and 1 base at J; junction bases unmatched: 10. CDR3 length: 16 residues.